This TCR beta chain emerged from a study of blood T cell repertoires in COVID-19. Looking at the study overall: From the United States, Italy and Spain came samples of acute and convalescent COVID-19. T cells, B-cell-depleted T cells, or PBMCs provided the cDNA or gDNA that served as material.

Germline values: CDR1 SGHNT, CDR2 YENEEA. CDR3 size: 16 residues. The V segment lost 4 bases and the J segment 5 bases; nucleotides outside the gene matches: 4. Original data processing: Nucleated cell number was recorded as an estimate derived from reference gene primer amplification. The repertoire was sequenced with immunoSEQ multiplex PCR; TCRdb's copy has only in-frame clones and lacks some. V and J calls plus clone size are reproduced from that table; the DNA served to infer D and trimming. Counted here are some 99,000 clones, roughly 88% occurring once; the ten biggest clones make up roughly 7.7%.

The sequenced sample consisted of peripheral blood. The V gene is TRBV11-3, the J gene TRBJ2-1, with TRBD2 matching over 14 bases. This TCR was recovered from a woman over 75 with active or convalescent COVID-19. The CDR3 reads CASSSGTSGGHNEQFF. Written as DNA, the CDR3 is TGTGCCAGCAGCTCTGGGACTAGCGGGGGACACAATGAGCAGTTCTTC.